This passage covers 31 T cell receptor beta chains from one sample sequenced in a study of shared clonotypes between healthy human individuals. Here immunoSEQ multiplex PCR was the method, and the copy in TCRdb shows in-frame clones only, minus some. The sample consists of 1,400,000 or so clones, 97% to 99% of them appearing once. The sample comprised naive CD4+ T cells sorted from blood. This sample's subset: CD45RA+ positively selected. The receptors shown here come from a man in his thirties or forties in good health.

This chain connects TRBV4-3 to TRBJ2-7; 7 bases fit TRBD2. The trim removed 1 base at V and 2 bases at J, leaving 14 bases unmatched. The CDR3 consists of 18 residues. Germline CDR1 reads LGHNA; CDR2 reads YSLEER. This CDR3 is CASSQVRSRGSTTYEQYF. CDR3 DNA: TGCGCCAGCAGCCAAGTTAGATCCCGCGGGAGCACCACCTACGAGCAGTACTTC.

The chain combines TRBV7-9 with TRBJ1-2; D uncertain. The germline V and J ends were trimmed by 4 bases and 7 bases, with 13 bases remaining between them. Germline V gives CDR1 SEHNR, CDR2 FQNEAQ (reference sequence). The CDR3 loop spans 13 amino acids. The CDR3 here is CASSSGRVGGYTF. DNA of the CDR3: TGTGCCAGCAGCTCAGGCCGCGTGGGTGGCTACACCTTC. The full variable domain, with the rest looked up from reference TRBV7-9 and TRBJ1-2, is DTGVSQNPRHKITKRGQNVTFRCDPISEHNRLYWYRQTLGQGPEFLTYFQNEAQLEKSRLLSDRFSAERPKGSFSTLEIQRTEQGDSAMYLCASSSGRVGGYTFGSGTRLTVV.

This chain connects TRBV5-4 to TRBJ2-7; a possible D gene is TRBD2 (5 bases). Germline lookup yields CDR1 SGHNT and CDR2 YYREEE (reference sequence). Trimming left V 4 bases short and J 3 bases short, with 14 bases between. The length of the CDR3 is 14 residues. The CDR3 nucleotides read TGTGCCAGCAGCCCCACGGGAACTCTCTACGAGCAGTACTTC. This translates into CASSPTGTLYEQYF.

J is TRBJ2-2 and V is TRBV28, with D maybe TRBD1 (6 bases). Trimming stripped 5 bases from V and 6 bases from J, with 13 bases between. Germline V gene lookup returns CDR1 MDHEN and CDR2 SYDVKM. The CDR3 has 14 amino acids. The CDR3 DNA reads as TGTGCCAGCAGTCCCCCCAGACAGGCCGGGGAGCTGTTTTTT. Encoded protein: CASSPPRQAGELFF.

This clone showed up just once. Other nucleotide sequences from this sample produce the same CDR3. The V gene is TRBV11-2, the J gene TRBJ2-1, with D possibly matching TRBD1 (6 bases). Looked up from germline, CDR1 is SGHAT and CDR2 is FQNNGV. The CDR3 sequence is 16 residues long. V lost 2 bases and J 0 bases, leaving 11 bases between the germline ends. CDR3 DNA sequence: TGTGCCAGCAGCTTATTAGGGGGTAGCTCCTACAATGAGCAGTTCTTC. This translates into CASSLLGGSSYNEQFF.

The chain has TRBV7-9 and TRBJ1-1, with 9 bases fitting TRBD1. Germline V gene lookup returns CDR1 SEHNR and CDR2 FQNEAQ (reference sequence). V lost 2 bases, J lost 3 bases, and 4 bases stayed unmatched. This CDR3 region has 15 residues. The CDR3 sequence: CASSLRRTGDTEAFF. The CDR3 nucleotides are TGTGCCAGCAGCTTAAGGAGGACAGGGGACACTGAAGCTTTCTTT.

The chain links TRBV6-5 to TRBJ2-1; TRBD2 matches at 9 bases. Unmatched junction bases numbered 6, after V lost 6 bases and J lost 6 bases. This CDR3 region has 14 residues. Germline V lookup: CDR1 MNHEY, CDR2 SVGAGI. CDR3 nucleotides: TGTGCCAGCAGAGAGGGACTAGCTACCAATGAGCAGTTCTTC. Its protein product is CASREGLATNEQFF.

This chain links TRBV14 with TRBJ2-3; D is uncertain. From germline, CDR1 is SGHDN and CDR2 FVKESK. The CDR3 extends over 15 amino acids. Trimming took 2 bases from V and 1 from J, leaving 10 bases between them. CDR3 DNA sequence: TGTGCCAGCAGCCAACGTAAGATTGGCACAGATACGCAGTATTTT. Translation gives CASSQRKIGTDTQYF.

This chain uses TRBV5-1 with TRBJ2-2; 12 bases align to TRBD2. CDR1 and CDR2 from the germline V gene are SGHRS and YFSETQ. The CDR3 extends over 17 amino acids. Unmatched junction bases numbered 8, after V lost 4 bases and J lost 4 bases. The chain's CDR3 is CASSTRLAGETTGELFF. CDR3 DNA sequence: TGCGCCAGCAGCACCAGACTAGCGGGAGAGACCACCGGGGAGCTGTTTTTT. Full variable domain (missing parts from reference TRBV5-1 and TRBJ2-2): KAGVTQTPRYLIKTRGQQVTLSCSPISGHRSVSWYQQTPGQGLQFLFEYFSETQRNKGNFPGRFSGRQFSNSRSEMNVSTLELGDSALYLCASSTRLAGETTGELFFGEGSRLTVL.

This chain links TRBV10-2 with TRBJ2-7, with 15 bases aligning to TRBD2. The germline V gene has CDR1 WSHSY and CDR2 SAAADI. The CDR3 sequence is 14 residues long. Trimming removed 6 bases from V and 10 bases from J; junction bases left unmatched: 7. CDR3 protein: CASSSGLAGGEQYF. Here the CDR3 DNA reads TGCGCCAGCAGCTCCGGACTAGCGGGAGGGGAACAGTACTTC.

This chain connects TRBV7-2 to TRBJ2-7; D gene ambiguous. This CDR3 has 14 residues. The germline CDR1 and CDR2 sequences are SGHTA and FQGNSA. With 1 base removed from V and 2 bases from J, the gap between germline ends came to 9 bases. CDR3 nucleotides: TGTGCCAGCAGCTTAGGTCTAATTCCCTACGAGCAGTACTTC. Encoded protein: CASSLGLIPYEQYF. The complete variable domain, with remaining parts taken from reference TRBV7-2 and TRBJ2-7, reads GAGVSQSPSNKVTEKGKDVELRCDPISGHTALYWYRQSLGQGLEFLIYFQGNSAPDKSGLPSDRFSAERTGGSVSTLTIQRTQQEDSAVYLCASSLGLIPYEQYFGPGTRLTVT.

This clone has only one observation. The chain is built from TRBV5-1 and TRBJ2-7; 9 bases are shared with TRBD1. Germline V gene sequence: CDR1 SGHRS, CDR2 YFSETQ. With V trimmed by 1 base and J by 6 bases, 8 bases remained unmatched. CDR3 length equals 15 residues. The CDR3 sequence is CASSLTGTGQREQYF. CDR3 nucleotides: TGCGCCAGCAGCTTGACCGGGACAGGGCAGCGCGAGCAGTACTTC.

This chain connects TRBV4-2 to TRBJ1-4, with 7 bases aligning to TRBD1. Losses at the gene ends were 0 bases for V and 4 bases for J; bases not matched to a gene: 5. Germline V gene sequence: CDR1 LGHNA, CDR2 YNFKEQ. The CDR3 totals 16 residues. The CDR3 region is CASSQDVRDSNEKLFF. In DNA, the CDR3 is TGTGCCAGCAGCCAAGATGTGAGGGACAGTAATGAAAAACTGTTTTTT.

The chain uses TRBV6-1 and TRBJ2-6; D not certain. The germline V gene encodes CDR1 MNHNS and CDR2 SASEGT. The V and J ends lost 5 bases and 0 bases respectively, with 2 bases between them. This CDR3 has 13 residues. CDR3 sequence: CASSISGANVLTF. For the CDR3, the DNA is TGTGCCAGCAGTATCTCTGGGGCCAACGTCCTGACTTTC.

The V and J genes are TRBV21-1 and TRBJ2-2; the table gives TRBD2 as D, unverified against the DNA. TRBV21-1 counts as a pseudogene. This CDR3 spans 16 amino acids. Here the CDR3 reads CASSKDPSGYTGELFF. In DNA, the CDR3 is TGTGCCAGCAGCAAAGATCCTAGCGGATACACCGGGGAGCTGTTTTTT.

The V and J genes are TRBV11-2 and TRBJ1-4, with D perhaps matching TRBD1 (6 bases). V was pared by 5 bases and J by 5 bases, with 15 bases between. This CDR3 is 15 amino acids long. The germline V gene has CDR1 SGHAT and CDR2 FQNNGV. The CDR3 is CASSPQGNRNEKLFF. In DNA form, the CDR3 reads TGTGCCAGCAGCCCACAGGGAAACCGAAATGAAAAACTGTTTTTT.

The J gene is TRBJ2-5, the V gene TRBV5-1; 9 bases are shared with TRBD1. Germline CDR1 SGHRS, CDR2 YFSETQ. V was clipped by 0 bases and J by 5 bases; unmatched bases: 5. The CDR3 runs 15 residues. CDR3 sequence reads: CASSLAGTGRETQYF. The CDR3 coding sequence is TGCGCCAGCAGCTTGGCCGGGACAGGGAGGGAGACCCAGTACTTC.

The chain combines TRBV2 with TRBJ2-3, with D tentatively TRBD1 (6 bases). The V end was cut by 6 bases, the J end by 5 bases, with 9 bases between. This CDR3 is built from 12 residues. Per germline, CDR1 SNHLY and CDR2 FYNNEI. Here the CDR3 reads CASRDRQDTQYF. In DNA, the CDR3 is TGTGCCAGCAGGGACAGACAAGATACGCAGTATTTT.

The chain carries TRBV5-1 and TRBJ2-7, with 9 bases that match TRBD2. V dropped 1 base and J dropped 0; count of bases not matched to a gene: 5. Germline lookup yields CDR1 SGHRS and CDR2 YFSETQ. The CDR3 totals 16 residues. The CDR3 protein is CASSLLEREDSYEQYF. The CDR3 nucleotides read TGCGCCAGCAGCTTGCTTGAGCGGGAGGACTCCTACGAGCAGTACTTC.

This clone was detected a few times. The CDR3 protein is CASSYSPGPQHF. The CDR3 coding sequence is TGTGCCAGCAGTTATAGTCCGGGGCCCCAGCATTTT. The chain joins TRBV2 to TRBJ1-5; D is ambiguous. CDR1 SNHLY and CDR2 FYNNEI come from the germline V gene. The CDR3 is made up of 12 amino acids. The V end lost 5 bases, the J end lost 9 bases, and 11 bases lay between the germline ends.

The gene calls are TRBV18 and TRBJ1-2, with D tentatively TRBD1 (6 bases). Trimming shortened V by 2 bases and J by 4 bases, and 14 bases separated the two germline ends. CDR3 length equals 15 residues. Germline-derived CDR1 and CDR2 are KGHSH and LQKENI. The CDR3 DNA sequence: TGTGCCAGCTCACCATCCGGGGGCGTCAGCTATGGCTACACCTTC. Residues: CASSPSGGVSYGYTF. The full variable domain, in which reference TRBV18 and TRBJ1-2 provide the parts outside the CDR3, is NAGVMQNPRHLVRRRGQEARLRCSPMKGHSHVYWYRQLPEEGLKFMVYLQKENIIDESGMPKERFSAEFPKEGPSILRIQQVVRGDSAAYFCASSPSGGVSYGYTFGSGTRLTVV.

The chain couples TRBV5-1 to TRBJ2-2; D may be TRBD1 (6 bases). Per the germline V gene, CDR1 is SGHRS and CDR2 is YFSETQ. V gave up 4 bases and J gave up 4 bases, with 11 bases separating them. The CDR3 runs to 14 residues. The DNA of the CDR3 is TGCGCCAGCAGCCCAGGGGACGGCACCGGGGAGCTGTTTTTT. Its protein product is CASSPGDGTGELFF.

V gene TRBV11-3 combines with J gene TRBJ2-2; D is perhaps TRBD2 (6 bases). Trimming pared 5 bases from V and 6 bases from J, leaving 19 bases between. Germline assignment: CDR1 SGHNT and CDR2 YENEEA. This CDR3 has 16 amino acids. This CDR3 reads CASSPREAGYAGELFF. DNA for the CDR3: TGTGCCAGCAGCCCGCGTGAGGCGGGATATGCCGGGGAGCTGTTTTTT.

V and J are TRBV18 and TRBJ2-6; TRBD1 matches at 10 bases. The trim removed 2 bases at V and 3 bases at J, leaving 7 bases unmatched. CDR1 and CDR2 from the germline V gene are KGHSH and LQKENI. The CDR3 is 18 residues long. CDR3 in DNA: TGTGCCAGCTCACCATCCGACAGGGGGCTTCTTGGGGCCAACGTCCTGACTTTC. It translates to CASSPSDRGLLGANVLTF.

The rearrangement uses TRBV10-3 and TRBJ2-2, with 7 bases matching TRBD2. V shed 7 bases, J shed 1 base, and the junction held 9 bases outside the gene matches. Germline CDR1 and CDR2: ENHRY and SYGVKD. This CDR3 has 16 amino acids. The CDR3 protein is CAIMPSSGRNTGELFF. The CDR3 nucleotides are TGTGCCATCATGCCCTCTAGCGGACGGAACACCGGGGAGCTGTTTTTT.

The rearrangement links TRBV11-2 to TRBJ1-2; D not certain. Per germline, CDR1 SGHAT and CDR2 FQNNGV. The CDR3 has 12 residues. The V and J ends lost 3 bases and 8 bases respectively, with 10 bases between them. DNA of the CDR3: TGTGCCAGCAGCTTGTATTCGGGCGGCTACACCTTC. Amino acid sequence: CASSLYSGGYTF. The complete variable domain, with remaining parts taken from reference TRBV11-2 and TRBJ1-2, reads EAGVAQSPRYKIIEKRQSVAFWCNPISGHATLYWYQQILGQGPKLLIQFQNNGVVDDSQLPKDRFSAERLKGVDSTLKIQPAKLEDSAVYLCASSLYSGGYTFGSGTRLTVV.

This clone occurred once. V usage is TRBV7-2 and J usage is TRBJ2-1; 8 bases line up with TRBD2. The germline V gene encodes CDR1 SGHTA and CDR2 FQGNSA. This CDR3 is 16 amino acids long. With 4 bases clipped from V and 4 bases from J, the junction kept 9 bases outside the gene matches. The CDR3 sequence is CASSSTAGVRYNEQFF. The CDR3 DNA follows: TGTGCCAGCAGCTCTACAGCGGGAGTAAGATACAATGAGCAGTTCTTC.

The chain recombines TRBV27 with TRBJ2-7, with 10 bases aligning to TRBD2. Unmatched junction bases numbered 16, after V lost 5 bases and J lost 3 bases. There are 18 residues in the CDR3. Looked up from germline, CDR1 is MNHEY and CDR2 is SMNVEV (reference sequence). The CDR3 DNA is TGTGCCAGCAGTCCGATCCAACCTCTAGCGGGAGTAATCTACGAGCAGTACTTC. Its protein is CASSPIQPLAGVIYEQYF.

The chain carries TRBV6-6 and TRBJ1-3; D possibly corresponds to TRBD1 (5 bases). There are 14 residues in the CDR3. V was clipped by 7 bases and J by 4 bases, with 14 bases between them. Germline CDR1 and CDR2: MNHNY and SVGAGI (reference sequence). The CDR3 DNA is TGTGCCAGCACCTTTGGGGGTGCCGGAAACACCATATATTTT. It encodes CASTFGGAGNTIYF.

The chain employs TRBV6-4 and TRBJ2-2; 12 nucleotides agree with TRBD2. Germline assignment: CDR1 MRHNA and CDR2 SNTAGT. J lost 5 bases, V lost 6 bases, and 10 bases had no gene match. The CDR3 consists of 17 residues. The CDR3 sequence: CASSLLAGGRGTGELFF. The CDR3 DNA is TGTGCCAGCAGCCTACTAGCGGGAGGCCGAGGTACCGGGGAGCTGTTTTTT.

V gene TRBV9 combines with J gene TRBJ1-4; 7 bases map to TRBD1. This CDR3 spans 18 amino acids. Germline values: CDR1 SGDLS, CDR2 YYNGEE. V shed 6 bases, J shed 0 bases, and the junction held 14 bases outside the gene matches. The CDR3 here is CASTPGQAQGPTNEKLFF. The DNA for the CDR3 is TGTGCCAGCACCCCTGGACAGGCTCAAGGTCCAACTAATGAAAAACTGTTTTTT.